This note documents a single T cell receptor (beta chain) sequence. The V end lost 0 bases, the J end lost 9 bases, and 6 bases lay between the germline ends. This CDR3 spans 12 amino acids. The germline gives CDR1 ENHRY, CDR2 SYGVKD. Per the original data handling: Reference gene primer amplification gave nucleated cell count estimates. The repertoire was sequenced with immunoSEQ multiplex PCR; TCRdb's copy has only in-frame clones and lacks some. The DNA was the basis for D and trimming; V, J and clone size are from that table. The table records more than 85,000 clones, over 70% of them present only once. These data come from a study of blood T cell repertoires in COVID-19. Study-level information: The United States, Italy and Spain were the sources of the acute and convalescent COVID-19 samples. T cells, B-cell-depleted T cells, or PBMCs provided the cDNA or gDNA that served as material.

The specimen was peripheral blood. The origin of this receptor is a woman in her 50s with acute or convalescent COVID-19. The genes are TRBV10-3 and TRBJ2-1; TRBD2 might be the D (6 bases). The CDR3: CAISESGGEQFF. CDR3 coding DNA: TGTGCCATCAGTGAGTCGGGAGGTGAGCAGTTCTTC.